This entry lists 27 T cell receptor beta chains sequenced from one sample in a study of low-dose radiotherapy and immunotherapy resistance in tumors. Time point given: after trial treatment. Stated treatment: LDRT plus nivolumab, ipilimumab, low-dose cyclophosphamide and aspirin (RACIN trial). First-strand cDNA used TRAV- and TRBV-specific primers, covering alpha and beta chains. TCRs underwent roughly 20 PCR cycles of amplification with a constant-region primer and V-primer adapter. TCRdb recomputed calls from the reads with MiXCR, one row per CDR3 protein. The profile shows some 100,000 distinct CDR3 sequences, less than 25% of them singletons. This material consisted of PBMCs, taken after low-dose radiotherapy plus immunotherapy. These receptors were collected from a male donor with prostate cancer.

In its sample, this clonotype was seen many times. DNA of the CDR3: TGCGCCAGCAGTCCTCCGGGACAGGAGCTATCTGGCTACACCTTC. Amino acids: CASSPPGQELSGYTF. The chain employs TRBV4-1 and TRBJ1-2, with TRBD1 identical over 8 bases. This CDR3 region has 15 residues. Trimming took 6 bases from V and 7 from J; bases not matched to a gene: 13. Looked up from germline, CDR1 is MGHRA and CDR2 is YSYEKL.

There are many counts of this clonotype. The rearrangement uses TRBV5-6 and TRBJ1-4; D possibly corresponds to TRBD1 (6 bases). V dropped 6 bases and J dropped 7 bases, with 19 bases sitting between them. CDR1 and CDR2 from the germline V gene are SGHDT and YYEEEE. CDR3 size: 15 residues. CDR3 sequence (DNA): TGTGCCAGCACCTCATCTACAGGGTGGACTGAAAAACTGTTTTTT. Residues: CASTSSTGWTEKLFF. Complete variable domain (other parts from reference TRBV5-6 and TRBJ1-4): DAGVTQSPTHLIKTRGQQVTLRCSPKSGHDTVSWYQQALGQGPQFIFQYYEEEERQRGNFPDRFSGHQFPNYSSELNVNALLLGDSALYLCASTSSTGWTEKLFFGSGTQLSVL.

This clonotype was picked up many times. The rearrangement links TRBV12-3 or TRBV12-4 to TRBJ1-1; D not certain. Trimming took 6 bases from V and 3 from J, leaving 5 bases between them. There are 11 residues in the CDR3. CDR3 residues: CASRKDTEAFF. For the CDR3, the DNA is TGTGCCAGCAGGAAAGACACTGAAGCTTTCTTT.

The chain carries TRBV11-3 and TRBJ2-1; 15 nucleotides match TRBD2. The J call could be wrong; TRBJ2-7 is a better fit for the DNA end. The germline V gene encodes CDR1 SGHNT and CDR2 YENEEA. The CDR3 runs 17 residues. CDR3 residues: CASSSTRTSGRESEQYF. CDR3 sequence (DNA): TGTGCCAGCAGCTCTACTCGGACTAGCGGGAGGGAAAGCGAGCAGTACTTC.

This clonotype came up a few times. CDR3 sequence: CASSPWTSGGPYEQYF. The CDR3 coding sequence is TGTGCCAGCAGCCCTTGGACTAGCGGGGGACCCTACGAGCAGTACTTC. The chain employs TRBV5-4 and TRBJ2-7, with TRBD2 matching over 13 bases. In germline, CDR1 is SGHNT, CDR2 YYREEE (reference sequence). With 4 bases clipped from V and 2 bases from J, the junction kept 6 bases outside the gene matches. The CDR3 has 16 amino acids.

This clonotype occurred many times. This chain links TRBV7-2 with TRBJ2-3; D ambiguous. The CDR3 sequence is 13 residues long. V was shortened by 2 bases and J by 2 bases, with 5 bases between the two germline ends. CDR1 SGHTA and CDR2 FQGNSA come from the germline V gene. The CDR3 DNA reads as TGTGCCAGCAGCTTACGGATCACAGATACGCAGTATTTT. Translation: CASSLRITDTQYF.

There are many counts of this clonotype. The V call is TRBV4-1, the J call TRBJ2-7, with D perhaps TRBD2 (6 bases). Trimming removed 4 bases from V and 4 bases from J, with 17 bases in between. Germline V gene data show CDR1 as MGHRA and CDR2 as YSYEKL. The CDR3 runs to 15 residues. The DNA of the CDR3 is TGCGCCAGCAGCCCTCTGCGGGACGGACAATACGAGCAGTACTTC. Translation: CASSPLRDGQYEQYF.

This clonotype has only a few counts. This chain joins TRBV5-4 and TRBJ1-3; D gene unclear. From germline, CDR1 is SGHNT and CDR2 YYREEE (reference sequence). V lost 0 bases and J lost 3, with 1 base in between. The CDR3 has 12 amino acids. In nucleotides, the CDR3 is TGTGCCAGCAGCTTGGATGGAAACACCATATATTTT. Protein product: CASSLDGNTIYF.

There are many counts of this clonotype. V usage is TRBV7-2 and J usage is TRBJ2-7, with D possibly being TRBD2 (8 bases). Germline V gene data show CDR1 as SGHTA and CDR2 as FQGNSA. This CDR3 spans 15 amino acids. V lost 7 bases and J 4 bases, leaving 20 bases between the germline ends. The chain's CDR3 is CASTGPGGGGYEQYF. The CDR3 region has the DNA TGTGCCAGCACCGGACCGGGAGGGGGCGGATACGAGCAGTACTTC.

Comments on this clonotype: No DNA is shown, since the ends of the CDR3 on it are uncertain; the CDR3 is the one TCRdb lists. The chain joins TRBV12-3 or TRBV12-4 to TRBJ2-2; TRBD1 was called by the table and not checked on the DNA. The CDR3 length is 15 residues, termini included. CDR3 loop: CASRLGQPAGELFFF.

The table lists this clonotype with many counts. The CDR3 is CSARDRERPLNEQFF. CDR3 DNA sequence: TGCAGTGCTAGAGATCGGGAGCGGCCGCTCAATGAGCAGTTCTTC. The rearrangement joins TRBV20-1 to TRBJ2-1, with a possible D match to TRBD2 (6 bases). Trimming pared 0 bases from V and 6 bases from J, leaving 15 bases between. Germline values: CDR1 DFQATT, CDR2 SNEGSKA (reference sequence). The CDR3 loop spans 15 amino acids.

Remarks on this clonotype: The DNA is omitted, as the CDR3 cannot be located on it reliably, and the CDR3 follows TCRdb's listing. V is TRBV12-3 or TRBV12-4 and J is TRBJ2-2; the table gives TRBD1 as D, unverified against the DNA. With termini counted, the CDR3 has 18 amino acids. The CDR3 loop is CASDSTVTGSGTGELFFF.

The genes are TRBV20-1 and TRBJ1-3; 10 positions agree with TRBD1. Germline V gene lookup returns CDR1 DFQATT and CDR2 SNEGSKA (reference sequence). J was trimmed by 0 bases and V by 3 bases; bases with no gene match: 11. This CDR3 comprises 18 residues. CDR3: CSASPWDRGPNSGNTIYF. The CDR3 region has the DNA TGCAGTGCTAGCCCCTGGGACAGGGGACCCAACTCTGGAAACACCATATATTTT.

This clonotype was observed many times. This chain uses TRBV18 with TRBJ1-4; 7 bases line up with TRBD1. The germline CDR1 and CDR2 sequences are KGHSH and LQKENI. This CDR3 is built from 14 residues. The V gene end was trimmed by 3 bases and the J gene end by 5 bases; junction bases not matched to a gene: 3. The DNA of the CDR3 is TGTGCCAGCTCACCCGACAGGGACAATGAAAAACTGTTTTTT. Encoded protein: CASSPDRDNEKLFF. Based on the CDR3 plus reference TRBV18 and TRBJ1-4, the full variable domain is NAGVMQNPRHLVRRRGQEARLRCSPMKGHSHVYWYRQLPEEGLKFMVYLQKENIIDESGMPKERFSAEFPKEGPSILRIQQVVRGDSAAYFCASSPDRDNEKLFFGSGTQLSVL.

This clonotype was counted once. This chain's CDR3 is CSACDRRTGELFF. In DNA form, the CDR3 reads TGCAGTGCTTGCGACAGACGCACCGGGGAGCTGTTTTTT. V gene TRBV20-1 combines with J gene TRBJ2-2, with D possibly matching TRBD1 (5 bases). CDR3 length equals 13 residues. Trimming cost V 5 bases and J 4 bases, with 11 bases left between them. The germline V gene encodes CDR1 DFQATT and CDR2 SNEGSKA (reference sequence).

This clonotype was picked up many times. V is TRBV3-1 and J is TRBJ2-1; possible D gene TRBD1, 6 bases. V lost 4 bases to trimming and J lost 7 bases, with 26 bases between them. Germline V gene lookup returns CDR1 LGHDT and CDR2 YNNKEL (reference sequence). The CDR3 loop spans 18 amino acids. CDR3 loop: CASSLSFEGGISGNEQFF. CDR3 sequence (DNA): TGTGCCAGCAGCCTCTCCTTTGAAGGGGGAATTTCGGGGAATGAGCAGTTCTTC.

This clonotype appeared many times. The rearrangement joins TRBV29-1 to TRBJ1-5; 9 nucleotides align to TRBD1. The CDR3 covers 13 residues. V trimming: 7 bases; J trimming: 4 bases; junction bases outside the gene matches: 5. Germline V lookup: CDR1 SQVTM, CDR2 ANQGSEA. DNA of the CDR3: TGCAGCGCGGTGACAGGGGGGAATCAGCCCCAGCATTTT. As protein: CSAVTGGNQPQHF.

As regards this clonotype: This likely came from a read error, as a far larger clone is one base away. This chain uses TRBV6-2 or TRBV6-3 with TRBJ2-7; TRBD1 or TRBD2 may be the D gene (5 bases each). The CDR3 contains 13 residues. The V gene's germline CDR1 is MNHEY and CDR2 SVGEGT. Trimming left V 0 bases short and J 9 bases short, with 12 bases between. CDR3 amino acids: CASSYSRGNGQYF. The CDR3 region has the DNA TGTGCCAGCAGTTACTCGAGGGGTAACGGGCAGTACTTC.

This clonotype was counted at least ten times. The J gene is TRBJ1-4, the V gene TRBV7-6, with D uncertain. The CDR3 contains 18 residues. V was trimmed by 5 bases and J by 0 bases, leaving 19 bases between them. Looked up from germline, CDR1 is SGHVS and CDR2 is FNYEAQ. The CDR3 loop reads CASSPLGLRVPTNEKLFF. CDR3 nucleotides: TGTGCCAGCAGCCCACTGGGGTTACGGGTTCCAACTAATGAAAAACTGTTTTTT.

This clonotype was detected many times. The rearrangement uses TRBV7-8 and TRBJ2-5, with D possibly matching TRBD2 (6 bases). The CDR3 has 14 amino acids. The V and J ends lost 3 bases and 3 bases respectively, with 11 bases between them. From germline, CDR1 is SGHVS and CDR2 FQNEAQ. CDR3 residues: CASSFQGGKETQYF. The CDR3 DNA sequence: TGTGCCAGCAGCTTTCAAGGAGGGAAAGAGACCCAGTACTTC. The entire variable domain, with the rest obtained from reference TRBV7-8 and TRBJ2-5, is as follows: GAGVSQSPRYKVAKRGQDVALRCDPISGHVSLFWYQQALGQGPEFLTYFQNEAQLDKSGLPSDRFFAERPEGSVSTLKIQRTQQEDSAVYLCASSFQGGKETQYFGPGTRLLVL.

This clonotype showed up many times. The chain has TRBV12-3 or TRBV12-4 and TRBJ2-7; TRBD2 agrees at 9 bases. Trimming took 5 bases from V and 5 from J; bases not matched to a gene: 10. The CDR3 is made up of 15 amino acids. The CDR3 sequence: CASSPYSGGANEQYF. DNA for the CDR3: TGTGCCAGCAGTCCCTATAGCGGGGGAGCCAACGAGCAGTACTTC.

This clonotype occurred many times. V is TRBV6-5 and J is TRBJ1-6; D remains unclear. V lost 6 bases and J lost 0, with 15 bases in between. The CDR3 totals 17 residues. Germline V gene data show CDR1 as MNHEY and CDR2 as SVGAGI. This chain's CDR3 is CASSPDLGSSYNSPLHF. CDR3 bases: TGTGCCAGCAGCCCCGACCTGGGGAGCTCCTATAATTCACCCCTCCACTTT.

This clonotype was seen at least ten times. The chain has TRBV7-7 and TRBJ2-7; D is perhaps TRBD1 (6 bases). This CDR3 spans 15 amino acids. Trimming pared 5 bases from V and 7 bases from J, leaving 21 bases between. In germline, CDR1 is SSHAT, CDR2 FNYEAQ (reference sequence). For the CDR3, the DNA is TGTGCCAGCAGCCCACTCCCGACAGGTATGGAAGAGCAGTACTTC. Translation: CASSPLPTGMEEQYF.

This clonotype has at least ten counts. CDR3 DNA: TGTGCCAGCAGGGGCACTAGCGAGGAGCAGTTCTTC. This codes for CASRGTSEEQFF. This chain links TRBV12-3 or TRBV12-4 with TRBJ2-1; TRBD2 matches at 7 bases. This CDR3 is 12 amino acids long. Trimming removed 6 bases from V and 10 bases from J; junction bases left unmatched: 6.

In this sample, this clonotype turned up many times. The genes are TRBV4-2 and TRBJ2-2, with D tentatively TRBD2 (7 bases). This CDR3 region has 17 residues. V was trimmed by 3 bases and J by 7 bases, leaving 21 bases between them. CDR1 is LGHNA and CDR2 is YNFKEQ in the germline V gene. The CDR3 DNA reads as TGTGCCAGCAGCCAGGCCGGCGGGGGCCCGCCCATCGGGGAGCTGTTTTTT. Amino acid sequence: CASSQAGGGPPIGELFF.

This clonotype was recorded many times. The chain joins TRBV2 to TRBJ2-2; D is possibly TRBD2 (6 bases). In germline, CDR1 is SNHLY, CDR2 FYNNEI. The CDR3 consists of 14 residues. V was pared by 6 bases and J by 0 bases, with 8 bases between. DNA of the CDR3: TGTGCCAGCAGGGCGGGGACGAACACCGGGGAGCTGTTTTTT. This encodes CASRAGTNTGELFF.

In this sample, this clonotype turned up many times. The rearrangement links TRBV10-2 to TRBJ2-7; the D gene is possibly TRBD1 (6 bases). The ends were cut back, 8 bases at V and 0 bases at J, with 14 bases in the middle. Per germline, CDR1 WSHSY and CDR2 SAAADI. The CDR3 totals 14 residues. DNA for the CDR3: TGCGCCAGCGGGGGCCAGGACGCCTCCTACGAGCAGTACTTC. Its protein is CASGGQDASYEQYF.